This T cell receptor beta chain was sequenced for a study of T cell clonotyping in hematopoietic cell transplantation. Study conclusions and caveats: CD4 and CD8 repertoire contributions could not be separated without sorting. Recipient TCR diversity dropped after transplant; expanded clonotypes rose from day 30 to 180. Higher Inverse Simpson Index values in graft donor and pretransplant recipient predicted broader posttransplant TCR diversity.

This CDR3 region has 16 residues. Germline V gene data show CDR1 as LNHNV and CDR2 as YYDKDF (reference sequence). Trimming stripped 3 bases from V and 0 bases from J, with 11 bases between. With respect to this clone: Its antigen is as yet unknown.

Sequencing used immunoSEQ multiplex PCR; TCRdb keeps in-frame clones, though not all of them. In the table there are some 40,000 clones, roughly 94% of which are singletons. This clonotype was obtained from a woman aged 50 to 60 in good health. Some clones in this sample may be carry-over from other donors' samples. The sequencing input was peripheral blood mononuclear cells. The V call is TRBV15, the J call TRBJ1-4, with D uncertain. The CDR3 loop reads CATSSPRGSTNEKLFF. DNA of the CDR3: TGTGCCACCAGCAGCCCCCGCGGGTCAACTAATGAAAAACTGTTTTTT. Complete variable domain (other parts from reference TRBV15 and TRBJ1-4): DAMVIQNPRYQVTQFGKPVTLSCSQTLNHNVMYWYQQKSSQAPKLLFHYYDKDFNNEADTPDNFQSRRPNTSFCFLDIRSPGLGDTAMYLCATSSPRGSTNEKLFFGSGTQLSVL.